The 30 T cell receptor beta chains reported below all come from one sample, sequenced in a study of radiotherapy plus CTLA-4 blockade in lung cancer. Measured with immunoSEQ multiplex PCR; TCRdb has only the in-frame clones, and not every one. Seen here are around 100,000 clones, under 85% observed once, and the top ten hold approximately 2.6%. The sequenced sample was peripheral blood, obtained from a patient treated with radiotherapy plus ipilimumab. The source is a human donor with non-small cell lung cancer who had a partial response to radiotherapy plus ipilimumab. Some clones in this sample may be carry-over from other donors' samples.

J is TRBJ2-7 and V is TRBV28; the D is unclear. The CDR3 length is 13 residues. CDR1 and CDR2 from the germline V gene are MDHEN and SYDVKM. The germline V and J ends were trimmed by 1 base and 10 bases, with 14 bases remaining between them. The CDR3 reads CASSLLQRVAQYF. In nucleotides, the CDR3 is TGTGCCAGCAGTTTATTGCAAAGAGTTGCTCAGTACTTC.

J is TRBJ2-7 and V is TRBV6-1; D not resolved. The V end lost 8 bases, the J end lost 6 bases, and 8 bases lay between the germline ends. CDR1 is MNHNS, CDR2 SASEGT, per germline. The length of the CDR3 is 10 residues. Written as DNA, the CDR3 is TGTGCCAGCTTTTCCCGCGAGCAGTACTTC. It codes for CASFSREQYF.

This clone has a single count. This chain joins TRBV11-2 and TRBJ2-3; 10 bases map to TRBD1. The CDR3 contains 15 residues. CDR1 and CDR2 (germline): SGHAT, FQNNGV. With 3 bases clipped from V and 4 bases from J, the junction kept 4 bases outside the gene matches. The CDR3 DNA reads TGTGCCAGCAGCTTGAGGGGGACAGGGGCAGATACGCAGTATTTT. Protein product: CASSLRGTGADTQYF.

CDR3: CASSLAQYNEQFF. The CDR3 nucleotides are TGCGCCAGCAGCTTGGCTCAGTACAATGAGCAGTTCTTC. The rearrangement uses TRBV5-1 and TRBJ2-1; D unresolved. Trimming stripped 0 bases from V and 4 bases from J, with 5 bases between. CDR3 length: 13 residues. Germline CDR1 reads SGHRS; CDR2 reads YFSETQ.

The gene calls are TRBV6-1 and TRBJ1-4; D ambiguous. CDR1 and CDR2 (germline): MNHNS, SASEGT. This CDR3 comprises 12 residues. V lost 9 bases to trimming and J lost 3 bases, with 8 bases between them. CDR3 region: CASRSPNEKLFF. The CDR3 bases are TGTGCCAGTCGTAGCCCTAATGAAAAACTGTTTTTT.

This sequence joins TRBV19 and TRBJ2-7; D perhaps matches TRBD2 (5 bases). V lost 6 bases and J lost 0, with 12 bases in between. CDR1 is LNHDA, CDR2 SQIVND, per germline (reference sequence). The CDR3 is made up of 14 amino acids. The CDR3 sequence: CASRSGENSYEQYF. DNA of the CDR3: TGTGCCAGTAGATCTGGGGAGAACTCCTACGAGCAGTACTTC.

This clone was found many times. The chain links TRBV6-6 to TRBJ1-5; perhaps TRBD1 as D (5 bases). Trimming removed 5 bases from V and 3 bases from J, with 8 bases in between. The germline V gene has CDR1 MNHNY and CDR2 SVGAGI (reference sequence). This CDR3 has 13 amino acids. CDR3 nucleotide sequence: TGTGCCAGCAGTCGACAGAACAATCAGCCCCAGCATTTT. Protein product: CASSRQNNQPQHF.

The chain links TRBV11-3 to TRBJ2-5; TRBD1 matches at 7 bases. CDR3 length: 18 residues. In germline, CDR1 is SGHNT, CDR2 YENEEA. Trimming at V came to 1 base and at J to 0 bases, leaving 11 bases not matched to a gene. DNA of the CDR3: TGTGCCAGCAGCTTAGTAACGCTGCGGACAGGCGACCAAGAGACCCAGTACTTC. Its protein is CASSLVTLRTGDQETQYF. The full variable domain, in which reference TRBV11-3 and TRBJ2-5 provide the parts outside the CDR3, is EAGVVQSPRYKIIEKKQPVAFWCNPISGHNTLYWYLQNLGQGPELLIRYENEEAVDDSQLPKDRFSAERLKGVDSTLKIQPAELGDSAVYLCASSLVTLRTGDQETQYFGPGTRLLVL.

This chain's CDR3 is CASSIDRDRPEQFF. In DNA, the CDR3 is TGTGCCAGTAGTATAGACCGGGACAGGCCTGAGCAGTTCTTC. The rearrangement uses TRBV19 and TRBJ2-1, with 8 bases aligning to TRBD1. Trimming cost V 0 bases and J 9 bases; bases outside gene matches: 4. Germline CDR1 reads LNHDA; CDR2 reads SQIVND (reference sequence). This CDR3 contains 14 residues.

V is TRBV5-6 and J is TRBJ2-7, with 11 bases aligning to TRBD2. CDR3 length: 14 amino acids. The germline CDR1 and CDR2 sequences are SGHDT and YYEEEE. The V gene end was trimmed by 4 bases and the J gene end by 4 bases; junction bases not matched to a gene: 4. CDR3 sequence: CASSRGLAGYEQYF. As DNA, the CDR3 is TGTGCCAGCAGCCGCGGACTAGCGGGTTACGAGCAGTACTTC.

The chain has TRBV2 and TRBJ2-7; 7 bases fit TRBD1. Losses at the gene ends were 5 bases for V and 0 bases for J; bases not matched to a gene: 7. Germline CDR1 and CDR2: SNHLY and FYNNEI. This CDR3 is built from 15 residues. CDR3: CASSSPGQISYEQYF. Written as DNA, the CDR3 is TGTGCCAGCAGTTCCCCGGGACAGATCTCCTACGAGCAGTACTTC.

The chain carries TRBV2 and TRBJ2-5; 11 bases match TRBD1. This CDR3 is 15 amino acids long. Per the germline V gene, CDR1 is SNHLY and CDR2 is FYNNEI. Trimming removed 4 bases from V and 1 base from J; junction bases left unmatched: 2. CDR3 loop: CASSVDRGPQETQYF. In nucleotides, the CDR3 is TGTGCCAGCAGTGTGGACAGGGGGCCCCAAGAGACCCAGTACTTC. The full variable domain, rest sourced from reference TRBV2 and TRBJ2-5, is EPEVTQTPSHQVTQMGQEVILRCVPISNHLYFYWYRQILGQKVEFLVSFYNNEISEKSEIFDDQFSVERPDGSNFTLKIRSTKLEDSAMYFCASSVDRGPQETQYFGPGTRLLVL.

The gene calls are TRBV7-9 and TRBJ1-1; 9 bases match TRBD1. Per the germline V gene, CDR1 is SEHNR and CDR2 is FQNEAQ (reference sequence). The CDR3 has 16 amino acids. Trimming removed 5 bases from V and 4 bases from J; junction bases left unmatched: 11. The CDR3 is CASSPGQGTWGTEAFF. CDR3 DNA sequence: TGTGCCAGCAGCCCCGGACAGGGGACCTGGGGCACTGAAGCTTTCTTT.

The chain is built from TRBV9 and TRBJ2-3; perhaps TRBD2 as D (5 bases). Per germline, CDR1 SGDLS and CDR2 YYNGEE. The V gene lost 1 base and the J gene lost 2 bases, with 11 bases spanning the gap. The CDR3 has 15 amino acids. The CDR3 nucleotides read TGTGCCAGCAGCGTACACGAGGGATCCACAGATACGCAGTATTTT. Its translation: CASSVHEGSTDTQYF.

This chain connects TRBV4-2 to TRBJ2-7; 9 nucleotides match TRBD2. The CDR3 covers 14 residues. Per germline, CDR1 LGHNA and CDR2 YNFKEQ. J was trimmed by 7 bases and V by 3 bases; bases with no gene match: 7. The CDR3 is CASSQVAGAREQYF. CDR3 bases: TGTGCCAGCAGCCAGGTAGCGGGAGCACGGGAGCAGTACTTC.

The CDR3 reads CSVGQGNKNTEAFF. DNA of the CDR3: TGCAGCGTTGGACAGGGGAACAAGAACACTGAAGCTTTCTTT. This rearrangement joins TRBV29-1 to TRBJ1-1, with 8 nucleotides matching TRBD1. Unmatched junction bases numbered 5, after V lost 4 bases and J lost 1 base. Germline-derived CDR1 and CDR2 are SQVTM and ANQGSEA. The CDR3 length is 14 residues. The full variable domain, rest sourced from reference TRBV29-1 and TRBJ1-1, is SAVISQKPSRDICQRGTSLTIQCQVDSQVTMMFWYRQQPGQSLTLIATANQGSEATYESGFVIDKFPISRPNLTFSTLTVSNMSPEDSSIYLCSVGQGNKNTEAFFGQGTRLTVV.

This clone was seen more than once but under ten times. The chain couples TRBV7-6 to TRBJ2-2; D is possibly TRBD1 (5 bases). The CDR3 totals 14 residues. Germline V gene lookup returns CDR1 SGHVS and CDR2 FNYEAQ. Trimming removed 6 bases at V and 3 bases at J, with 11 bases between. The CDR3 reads CASRSQGDTGELFF. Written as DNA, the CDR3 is TGTGCCAGCAGATCCCAGGGCGACACCGGGGAGCTGTTTTTT.

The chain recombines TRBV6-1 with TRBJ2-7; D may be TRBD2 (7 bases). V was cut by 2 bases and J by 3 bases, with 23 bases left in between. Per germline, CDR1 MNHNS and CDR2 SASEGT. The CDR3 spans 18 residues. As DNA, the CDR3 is TGTGCCAGCAGTGAAAACCCCAACACAGGGACTAACTTCTACGAGCAGTACTTC. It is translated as CASSENPNTGTNFYEQYF.

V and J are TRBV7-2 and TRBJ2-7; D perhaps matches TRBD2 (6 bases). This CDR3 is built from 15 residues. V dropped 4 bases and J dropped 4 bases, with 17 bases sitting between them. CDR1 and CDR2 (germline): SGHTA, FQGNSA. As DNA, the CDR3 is TGTGCCAGCAGCTCCCACGGGGGACGCATTTACGAGCAGTACTTC. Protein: CASSSHGGRIYEQYF. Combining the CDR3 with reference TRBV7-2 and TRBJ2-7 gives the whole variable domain GAGVSQSPSNKVTEKGKDVELRCDPISGHTALYWYRQSLGQGLEFLIYFQGNSAPDKSGLPSDRFSAERTGGSVSTLTIQRTQQEDSAVYLCASSSHGGRIYEQYFGPGTRLTVT.

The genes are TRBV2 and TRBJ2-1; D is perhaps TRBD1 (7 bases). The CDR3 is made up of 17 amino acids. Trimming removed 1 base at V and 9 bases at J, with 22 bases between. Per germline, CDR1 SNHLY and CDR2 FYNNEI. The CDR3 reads CASSEVLGRQGQSEQFF. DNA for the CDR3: TGTGCCAGCAGTGAAGTTCTCGGGAGACAGGGTCAGAGTGAGCAGTTCTTC.

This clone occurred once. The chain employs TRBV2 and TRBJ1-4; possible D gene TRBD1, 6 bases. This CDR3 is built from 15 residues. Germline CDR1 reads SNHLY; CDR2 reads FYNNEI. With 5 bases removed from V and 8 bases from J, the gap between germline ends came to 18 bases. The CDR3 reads CASSPVGGQGEKLFF. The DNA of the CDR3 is TGTGCCAGCAGTCCCGTGGGGGGGCAAGGGGAAAAACTGTTTTTT.

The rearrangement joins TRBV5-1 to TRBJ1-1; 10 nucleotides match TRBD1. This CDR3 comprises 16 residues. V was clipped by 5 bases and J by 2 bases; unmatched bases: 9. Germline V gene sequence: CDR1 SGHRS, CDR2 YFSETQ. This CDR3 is CASRLSLTGGNTEAFF. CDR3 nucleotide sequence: TGCGCCAGCAGACTCTCATTGACAGGGGGCAACACTGAAGCTTTCTTT.

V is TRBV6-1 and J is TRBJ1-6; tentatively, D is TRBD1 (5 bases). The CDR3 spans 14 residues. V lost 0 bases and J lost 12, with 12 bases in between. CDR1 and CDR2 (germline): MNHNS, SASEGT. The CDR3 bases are TGTGCCAGCAGTGAAGCGCTTCAGGGAAGACCCCTCCACTTT. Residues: CASSEALQGRPLHF.

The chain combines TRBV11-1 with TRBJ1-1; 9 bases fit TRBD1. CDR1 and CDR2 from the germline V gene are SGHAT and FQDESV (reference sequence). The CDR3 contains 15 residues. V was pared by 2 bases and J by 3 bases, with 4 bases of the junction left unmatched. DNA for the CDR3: TGTGCCAGCAGCTTATGGCGGACAGGGGACACTGAAGCTTTCTTT. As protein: CASSLWRTGDTEAFF.

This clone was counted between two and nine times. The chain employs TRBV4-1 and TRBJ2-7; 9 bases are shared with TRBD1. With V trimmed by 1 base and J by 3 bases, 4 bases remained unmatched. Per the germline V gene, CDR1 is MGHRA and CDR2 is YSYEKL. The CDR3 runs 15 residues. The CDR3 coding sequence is TGCGCCAGCAGCCAAGTAGGACAGGGGATCTACGAGCAGTACTTC. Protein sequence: CASSQVGQGIYEQYF.

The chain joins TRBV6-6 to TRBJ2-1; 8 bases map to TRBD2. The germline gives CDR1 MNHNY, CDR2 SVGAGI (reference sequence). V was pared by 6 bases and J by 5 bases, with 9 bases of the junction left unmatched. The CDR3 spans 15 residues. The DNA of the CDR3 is TGTGCCAGCAGCCCCGGGAGGGCCGGGGACAATGAGCAGTTCTTC. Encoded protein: CASSPGRAGDNEQFF.

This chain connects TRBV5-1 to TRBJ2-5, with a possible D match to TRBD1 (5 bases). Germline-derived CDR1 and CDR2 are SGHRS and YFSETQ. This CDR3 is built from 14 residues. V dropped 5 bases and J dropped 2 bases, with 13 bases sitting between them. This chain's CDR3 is CASRGQRVQETQYF. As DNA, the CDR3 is TGCGCCAGCAGGGGGCAGAGAGTTCAAGAGACCCAGTACTTC.

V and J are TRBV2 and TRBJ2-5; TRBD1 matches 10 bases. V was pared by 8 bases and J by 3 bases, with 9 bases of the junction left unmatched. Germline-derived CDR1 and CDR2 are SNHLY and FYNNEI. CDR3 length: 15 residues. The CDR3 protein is CASWGETGGEETQYF. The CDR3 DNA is TGTGCCAGCTGGGGGGAGACAGGGGGCGAAGAGACCCAGTACTTC.

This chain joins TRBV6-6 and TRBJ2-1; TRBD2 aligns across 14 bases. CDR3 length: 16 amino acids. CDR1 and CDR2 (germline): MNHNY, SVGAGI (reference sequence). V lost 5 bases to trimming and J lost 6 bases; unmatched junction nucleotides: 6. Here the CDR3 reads CASSPPGTSGSNEQFF. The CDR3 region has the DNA TGTGCCAGCAGTCCCCCGGGGACTAGCGGGAGCAATGAGCAGTTCTTC.

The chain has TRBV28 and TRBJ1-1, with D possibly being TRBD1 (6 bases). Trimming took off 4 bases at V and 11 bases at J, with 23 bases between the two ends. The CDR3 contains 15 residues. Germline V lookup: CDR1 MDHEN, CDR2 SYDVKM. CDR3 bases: TGTGCCAGCAGTTCATCCAGCCGGGACACCCTTACCGCTTTCTTT. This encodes CASSSSSRDTLTAFF.